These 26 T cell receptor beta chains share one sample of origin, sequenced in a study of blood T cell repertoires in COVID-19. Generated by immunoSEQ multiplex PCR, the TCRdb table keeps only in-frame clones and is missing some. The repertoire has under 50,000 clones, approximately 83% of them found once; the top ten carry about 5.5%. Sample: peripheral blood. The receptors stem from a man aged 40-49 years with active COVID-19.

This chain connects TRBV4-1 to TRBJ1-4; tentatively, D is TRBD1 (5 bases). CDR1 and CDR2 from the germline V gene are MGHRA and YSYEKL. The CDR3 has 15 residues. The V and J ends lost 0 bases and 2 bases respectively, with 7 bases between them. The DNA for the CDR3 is TGCGCCAGCAGCCAAGACGGACACACTAATGAAAAACTGTTTTTT. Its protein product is CASSQDGHTNEKLFF.

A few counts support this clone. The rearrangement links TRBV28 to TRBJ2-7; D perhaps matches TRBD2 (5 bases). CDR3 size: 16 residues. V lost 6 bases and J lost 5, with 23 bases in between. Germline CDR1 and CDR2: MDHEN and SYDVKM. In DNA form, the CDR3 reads TGTGCCAGCAGCCCGGTAAGGTATAGCGACGGCGACGAGCAGTACTTC. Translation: CASSPVRYSDGDEQYF.

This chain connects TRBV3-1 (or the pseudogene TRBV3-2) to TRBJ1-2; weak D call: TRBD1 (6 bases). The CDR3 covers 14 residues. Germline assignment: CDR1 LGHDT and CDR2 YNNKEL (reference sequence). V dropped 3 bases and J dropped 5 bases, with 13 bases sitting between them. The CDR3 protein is CASSQRGAGYGYTF. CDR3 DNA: TGTGCCAGCAGCCAGCGGGGGGCTGGGTATGGCTACACCTTC.

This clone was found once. The DNA of the CDR3 is TGTGCCATCAGACCTGGACAGGCTTATTATGGCTACACCTTC. It translates to CAIRPGQAYYGYTF. The chain employs TRBV10-3 and TRBJ1-2; TRBD1 agrees at 7 bases. The germline gives CDR1 ENHRY, CDR2 SYGVKD. After removal of 6 bases from V and 5 bases from J, the junction contained 9 bases not matched to a gene. The CDR3 sequence is 14 residues long.

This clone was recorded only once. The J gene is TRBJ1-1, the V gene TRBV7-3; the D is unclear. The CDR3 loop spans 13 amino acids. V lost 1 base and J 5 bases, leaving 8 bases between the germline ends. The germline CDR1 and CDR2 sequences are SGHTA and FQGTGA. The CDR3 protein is CASSLSRGTEAFF. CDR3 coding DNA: TGTGCCAGCAGCTTAAGCCGGGGAACTGAAGCTTTCTTT.

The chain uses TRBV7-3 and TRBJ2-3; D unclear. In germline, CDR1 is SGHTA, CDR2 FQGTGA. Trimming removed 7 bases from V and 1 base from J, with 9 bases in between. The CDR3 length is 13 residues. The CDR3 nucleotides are TGTGCCAGCAAAGCTGGGCGCACAGATACGCAGTATTTT. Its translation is CASKAGRTDTQYF.

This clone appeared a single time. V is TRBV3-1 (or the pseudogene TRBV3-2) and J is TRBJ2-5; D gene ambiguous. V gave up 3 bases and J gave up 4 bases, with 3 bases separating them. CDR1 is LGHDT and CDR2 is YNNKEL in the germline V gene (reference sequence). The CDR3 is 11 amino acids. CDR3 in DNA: TGTGCCAGCAGCCATATAGAGACCCAGTACTTC. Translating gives CASSHIETQYF.

CDR3 protein: CAWTNLDTQAQETQYF. The CDR3 coding sequence is TGTGCCTGGACCAATCTCGACACTCAAGCCCAAGAGACCCAGTACTTC. V usage is TRBV30 and J usage is TRBJ2-5, with no clear D. V was clipped by 4 bases and J by 1 base, with 19 bases between them. Germline V lookup: CDR1 GTSNPN, CDR2 SVGIG (reference sequence). The CDR3 is 16 residues long. Supplemented by reference TRBV30 and TRBJ2-5, the full variable domain reads SQTIHQWPATLVQPVGSPLSLECTVEGTSNPNLYWYRQAAGRGLQLLFYSVGIGQISSEVPQNLSASRPQDRQFILSSKKLLLSDSGFYLCAWTNLDTQAQETQYFGPGTRLLVL.

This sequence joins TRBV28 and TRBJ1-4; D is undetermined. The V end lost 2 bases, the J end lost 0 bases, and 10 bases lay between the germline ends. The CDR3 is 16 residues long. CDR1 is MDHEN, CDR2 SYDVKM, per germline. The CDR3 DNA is TGTGCCAGCAGTTTAGCGGATTCTGCAACTAATGAAAAACTGTTTTTT. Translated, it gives CASSLADSATNEKLFF.

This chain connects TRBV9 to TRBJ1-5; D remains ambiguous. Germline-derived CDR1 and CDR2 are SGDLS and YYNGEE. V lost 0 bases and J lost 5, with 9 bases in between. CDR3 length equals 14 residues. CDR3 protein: CASSVGEAHQPQHF. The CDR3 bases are TGTGCCAGCAGCGTAGGTGAGGCCCATCAGCCCCAGCATTTT.

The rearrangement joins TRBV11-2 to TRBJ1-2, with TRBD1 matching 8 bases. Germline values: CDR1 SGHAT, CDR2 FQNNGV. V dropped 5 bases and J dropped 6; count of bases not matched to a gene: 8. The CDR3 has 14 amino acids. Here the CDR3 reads CASSTRRGPHGYTF. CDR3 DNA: TGTGCCAGCAGCACACGCAGGGGGCCACATGGCTACACCTTC. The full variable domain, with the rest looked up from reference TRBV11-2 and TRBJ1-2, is EAGVAQSPRYKIIEKRQSVAFWCNPISGHATLYWYQQILGQGPKLLIQFQNNGVVDDSQLPKDRFSAERLKGVDSTLKIQPAKLEDSAVYLCASSTRRGPHGYTFGSGTRLTVV.

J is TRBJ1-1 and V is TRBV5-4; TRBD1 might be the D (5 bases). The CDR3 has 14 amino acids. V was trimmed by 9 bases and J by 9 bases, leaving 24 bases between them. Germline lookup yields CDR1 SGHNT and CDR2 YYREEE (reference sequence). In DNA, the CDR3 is TGTGCCATCCAAAGTCCGGGGGGTCAACTGCAAGCTTTCTTT. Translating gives CAIQSPGGQLQAFF.

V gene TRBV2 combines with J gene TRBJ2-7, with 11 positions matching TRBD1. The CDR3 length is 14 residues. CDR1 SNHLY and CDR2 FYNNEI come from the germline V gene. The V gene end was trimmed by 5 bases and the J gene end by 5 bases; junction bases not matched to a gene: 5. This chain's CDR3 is CASSPDRGLDEQYF. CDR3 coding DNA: TGTGCCAGCAGTCCGGACAGGGGGCTTGACGAGCAGTACTTC.

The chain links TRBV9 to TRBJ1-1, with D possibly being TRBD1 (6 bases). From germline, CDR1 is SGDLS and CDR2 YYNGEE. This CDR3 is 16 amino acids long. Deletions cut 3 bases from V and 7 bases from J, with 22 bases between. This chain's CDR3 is CASSDRGRGEQGEAFF. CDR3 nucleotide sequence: TGTGCCAGCAGCGACAGAGGGCGTGGGGAACAGGGTGAAGCTTTCTTT.

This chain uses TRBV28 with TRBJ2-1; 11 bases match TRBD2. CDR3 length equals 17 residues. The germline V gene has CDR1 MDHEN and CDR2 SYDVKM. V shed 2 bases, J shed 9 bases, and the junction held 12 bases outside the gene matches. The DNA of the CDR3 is TGTGCCAGCAGTTTAGGGACTAGCGGAAGAGGGGTTGTTGAGCAGTTCTTC. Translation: CASSLGTSGRGVVEQFF.

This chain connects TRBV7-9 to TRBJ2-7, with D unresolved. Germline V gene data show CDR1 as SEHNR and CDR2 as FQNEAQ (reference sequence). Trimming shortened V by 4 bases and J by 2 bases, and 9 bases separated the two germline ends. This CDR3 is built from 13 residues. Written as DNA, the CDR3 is TGTGCCAGCAGCTCCTCTACCCCCTACGAGCAGTACTTC. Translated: CASSSSTPYEQYF.

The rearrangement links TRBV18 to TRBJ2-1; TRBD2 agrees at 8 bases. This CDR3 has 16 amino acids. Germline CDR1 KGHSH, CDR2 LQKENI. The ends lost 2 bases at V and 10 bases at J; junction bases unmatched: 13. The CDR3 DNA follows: TGTGCCAGCTCACCAATTGGCGGGAGGCCCGGGCCAGAGCAGTTCTTC. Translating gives CASSPIGGRPGPEQFF. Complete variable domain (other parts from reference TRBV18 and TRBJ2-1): NAGVMQNPRHLVRRRGQEARLRCSPMKGHSHVYWYRQLPEEGLKFMVYLQKENIIDESGMPKERFSAEFPKEGPSILRIQQVVRGDSAAYFCASSPIGGRPGPEQFFGPGTRLTVL.

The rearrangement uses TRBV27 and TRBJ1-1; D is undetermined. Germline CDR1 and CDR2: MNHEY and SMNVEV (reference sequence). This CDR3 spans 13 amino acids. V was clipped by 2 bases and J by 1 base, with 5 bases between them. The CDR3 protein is CASSLKQNTEAFF. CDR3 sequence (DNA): TGTGCCAGCAGTTTAAAGCAGAACACTGAAGCTTTCTTT.

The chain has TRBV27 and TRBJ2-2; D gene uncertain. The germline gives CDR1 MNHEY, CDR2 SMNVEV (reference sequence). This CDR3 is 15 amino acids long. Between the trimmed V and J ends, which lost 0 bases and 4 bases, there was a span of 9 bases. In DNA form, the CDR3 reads TGTGCCAGCAGTTTATCTAGCCGCGGCACCGGGGAGCTGTTTTTT. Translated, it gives CASSLSSRGTGELFF.

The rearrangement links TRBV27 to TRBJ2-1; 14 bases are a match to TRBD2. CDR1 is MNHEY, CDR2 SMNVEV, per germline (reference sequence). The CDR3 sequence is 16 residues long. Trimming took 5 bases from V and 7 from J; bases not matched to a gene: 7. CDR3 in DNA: TGTGCCAGCAGTCTTACCGGGACTAGCGGGAGAAATGAGCAGTTCTTC. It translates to CASSLTGTSGRNEQFF.

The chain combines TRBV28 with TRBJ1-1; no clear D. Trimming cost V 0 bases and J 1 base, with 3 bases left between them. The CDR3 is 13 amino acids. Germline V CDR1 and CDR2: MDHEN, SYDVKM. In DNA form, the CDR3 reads TGTGCCAGCAGTTTATGGAGGAACACTGAAGCTTTCTTT. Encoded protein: CASSLWRNTEAFF.

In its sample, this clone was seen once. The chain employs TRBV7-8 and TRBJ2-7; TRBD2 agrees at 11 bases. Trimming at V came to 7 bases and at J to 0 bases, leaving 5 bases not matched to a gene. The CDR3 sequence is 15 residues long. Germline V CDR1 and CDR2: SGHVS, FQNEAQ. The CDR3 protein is CASIPGLAGSYEQYF. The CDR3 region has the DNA TGTGCCAGCATCCCAGGACTAGCGGGCTCCTACGAGCAGTACTTC.

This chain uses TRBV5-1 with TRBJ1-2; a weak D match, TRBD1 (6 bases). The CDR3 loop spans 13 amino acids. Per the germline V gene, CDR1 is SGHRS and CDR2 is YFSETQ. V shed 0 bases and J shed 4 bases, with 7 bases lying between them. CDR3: CASSLDRAYGYTF. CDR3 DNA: TGCGCCAGCAGCTTGGACAGGGCCTATGGCTACACCTTC. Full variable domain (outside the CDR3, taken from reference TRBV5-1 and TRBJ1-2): KAGVTQTPRYLIKTRGQQVTLSCSPISGHRSVSWYQQTPGQGLQFLFEYFSETQRNKGNFPGRFSGRQFSNSRSEMNVSTLELGDSALYLCASSLDRAYGYTFGSGTRLTVV.

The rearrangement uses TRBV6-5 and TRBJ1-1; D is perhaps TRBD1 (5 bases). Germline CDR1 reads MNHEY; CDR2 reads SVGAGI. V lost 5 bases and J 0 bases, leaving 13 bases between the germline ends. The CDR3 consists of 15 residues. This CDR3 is CASSLGATMNTEAFF. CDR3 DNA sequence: TGTGCCAGCAGTCTAGGGGCCACAATGAACACTGAAGCTTTCTTT.

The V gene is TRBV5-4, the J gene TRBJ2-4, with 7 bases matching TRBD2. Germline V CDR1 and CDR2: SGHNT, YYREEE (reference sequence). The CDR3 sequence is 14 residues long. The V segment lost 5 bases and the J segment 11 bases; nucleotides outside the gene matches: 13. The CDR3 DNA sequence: TGTGCCAGCAGTTCCCCCGAAGCGGGAATGGTTCAGTACTTC. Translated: CASSSPEAGMVQYF.

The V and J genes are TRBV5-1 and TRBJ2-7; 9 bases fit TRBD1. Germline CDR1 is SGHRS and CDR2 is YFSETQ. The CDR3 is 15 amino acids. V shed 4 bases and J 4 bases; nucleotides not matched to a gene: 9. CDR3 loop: CASSPRTGERYEQYF. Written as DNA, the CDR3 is TGCGCCAGCAGCCCCCGGACAGGGGAACGTTACGAGCAGTACTTC.